A single sample gave rise to the 6 T cell receptor beta chains below, sequenced in a study of cytomegalovirus exposure and HLA in healthy donors. With 60 Vbeta and 13 Jbeta primers, the PCR was carried out. Profiled with immunoSEQ multiplex PCR; TCRdb holds only in-frame clones, not every one. The sample gives about 100,000 clones, 79% of which show up once; about 4% is in the top ten. Sequenced material: PBMCs. The source of these receptors is a female donor in good health and CMV-seropositive.

The rearrangement links TRBV19 to TRBJ2-7; tentatively, D is TRBD1 (6 bases). The CDR3 is 16 residues long. Germline CDR1 LNHDA, CDR2 SQIVND (reference sequence). V was cut by 3 bases and J by 6 bases, with 21 bases left in between. CDR3 bases: TGTGCCAGTAGTATGACTGGACAGAGAACGGTACGCGAGCAGTACTTC. This translates into CASSMTGQRTVREQYF.

The chain is built from TRBV30 and TRBJ1-4, with D possibly matching TRBD1 (6 bases). V lost 2 bases to trimming and J lost 0 bases, with 13 bases between them. CDR3 length: 16 amino acids. Per germline, CDR1 GTSNPN and CDR2 SVGIG (reference sequence). DNA of the CDR3: TGTGCCTGGAGTCCAGGGGCCGCAACAACTAATGAAAAACTGTTTTTT. Protein product: CAWSPGAATTNEKLFF. The complete variable domain, with remaining parts taken from reference TRBV30 and TRBJ1-4, reads SQTIHQWPATLVQPVGSPLSLECTVEGTSNPNLYWYRQAAGRGLQLLFYSVGIGQISSEVPQNLSASRPQDRQFILSSKKLLLSDSGFYLCAWSPGAATTNEKLFFGSGTQLSVL.

The rearrangement links TRBV29-1 to TRBJ1-2, with 8 bases lining up with TRBD1. The CDR3 has 13 amino acids. The germline V gene encodes CDR1 SQVTM and CDR2 ANQGSEA. The V segment lost 7 bases and the J segment 3 bases; nucleotides outside the gene matches: 7. CDR3 residues: CSADSTGDYGYTF. CDR3 bases: TGCAGCGCCGATTCGACAGGGGACTATGGCTACACCTTC.

This clone was recorded a few times. This chain joins TRBV6-6 and TRBJ1-5, with 7 bases fitting TRBD1. Germline CDR1 and CDR2: MNHNY and SVGAGI (reference sequence). The trim removed 5 bases at V and 2 bases at J, leaving 9 bases unmatched. CDR3 length: 16 residues. CDR3 loop: CASSGPTGAGNQPQHF. The CDR3 nucleotides read TGTGCCAGCAGTGGCCCCACAGGGGCGGGCAATCAGCCCCAGCATTTT.

The chain is built from TRBV5-1 and TRBJ1-2, with 10 nucleotides matching TRBD1. J gave up 4 bases and V 0 bases, and 3 bases lay outside the gene matches. The CDR3 totals 15 residues. The V gene's germline CDR1 is SGHRS and CDR2 YFSETQ. CDR3 in amino acids: CASSLARQGAYGYTF. In nucleotides, the CDR3 is TGCGCCAGCAGCTTGGCGAGACAGGGGGCCTATGGCTACACCTTC.

DNA for the CDR3: TGTGCCAGCAGCTTGGTAGGGACACAAATTAACTATGGCTACACCTTC. Translation gives CASSLVGTQINYGYTF. This chain joins TRBV5-6 and TRBJ1-2, with a possible D match to TRBD1 (6 bases). The CDR3 sequence is 16 residues long. Germline V CDR1 and CDR2: SGHDT, YYEEEE. Trimming shortened V by 0 bases and J by 1 base, and 13 bases separated the two germline ends.